This TCR beta chain was sequenced during a study of T cell repertoires in cytomegalovirus infection. Whole-study results and caveats: Accumulated public TCR beta family frequency recognized individuals carrying CMV together with the relevant HLA.

This clonotype appeared a single time. Its antigen is as yet unknown. Each CDR3 protein is one row after TCRdb ran MiXCR on the reads. The data contain around 450,000 distinct CDR3 sequences, 11% of them seen just once; the ten biggest clones take up about 9.4%. The sequence came from a human donor in good health (CMV status not recorded). Some clones in this sample may be carry-over from other donors' samples. The sample was PBMCs.

CDR3 protein: CSARQQGMNTGELFF. Here the CDR3 DNA reads TGCAGTGCTAGACAACAGGGCATGAACACCGGGGAGCTGTTTTTT. The chain employs TRBV20-1 and TRBJ2-2, with D maybe TRBD1 (6 bases). V lost 2 bases to trimming and J lost 1 base, with 11 bases between them. This CDR3 is built from 15 residues. Germline V gives CDR1 DFQATT, CDR2 SNEGSKA (reference sequence).